Shown below are 14 T cell receptor beta chains from a single sample sequenced in a study of vaccination and CD4 T cells after COVID-19. An Oncomine TCR Beta short-read assay was used to sequence the DNA from cultured CD4+ T cells. TCRdb reprocessed the PCR reads with MiXCR, giving one entry per CDR3 protein. Of approximately 23,000 distinct CDR3 sequences listed, 50% are singletons. Treatment noted: approximately 9-day PBMC culture with coronavirus spike peptide pools or control peptides (ViraFEST assay). Their target antigens are unknown. Material: CD4+ T cells from blood, cultured in vitro, obtained before SARS-CoV-2 vaccination. These receptor sequences come from a human donor who received a COVID-19 vaccine.

J is TRBJ2-2 and V is TRBV5-1; 7 positions agree with TRBD1. The CDR3 consists of 15 residues. Germline CDR1 reads SGHRS; CDR2 reads YFSETQ. V was clipped by 5 bases and J by 1 base; unmatched bases: 5. The CDR3 nucleotides read TGCGCCAGCAGATCCGGGACAGAGAACACCGGGGAGCTGTTTTTT. Its translation is CASRSGTENTGELFF.

The genes are TRBV20-1 and TRBJ2-7; D perhaps matches TRBD1 (5 bases). Germline assignment: CDR1 DFQATT and CDR2 SNEGSKA (reference sequence). V was cut by 6 bases and J by 3 bases, with 18 bases left in between. The CDR3 spans 14 residues. The CDR3 DNA follows: TGCAGTGCCCGACCCGACAGCCCAAGCTACGAGCAGTACTTC. Amino acid sequence: CSARPDSPSYEQYF.

The V gene is TRBV15, the J gene TRBJ2-7; TRBD2 might be the D (6 bases). Germline V CDR1 and CDR2: LNHNV, YYDKDF (reference sequence). This CDR3 is 17 amino acids long. The ends were cut back, 1 base at V and 0 bases at J, with 16 bases in the middle. Here the CDR3 reads CATSRGPKPGLSYEQYF. In nucleotides, the CDR3 is TGTGCCACCAGCAGAGGGCCCAAACCGGGACTCTCCTACGAGCAGTACTTC.

This chain links TRBV21-1 with TRBJ2-5; the table gives TRBD2 as D, unverified against the DNA. TRBV21-1 is designated a pseudogene. The CDR3 contains 11 residues. The DNA for the CDR3 is TGTGCCAGCCAGCGGATGGAGACCCAGTACTTC. As protein: CASQRMETQYF.

V and J are TRBV12-3 or TRBV12-4 and TRBJ1-1, with unresolved D. The CDR3 runs to 15 residues. The germline V and J ends were trimmed by 5 bases and 5 bases, with 18 bases remaining between them. The DNA for the CDR3 is TGTGCCAGCAGTAATTGGGGTGGGAGCGGGACTGAAGCTTTCTTT. This encodes CASSNWGGSGTEAFF.

This CDR3 is CASSISVNTEAFF. The CDR3 nucleotides are TGTGCCAGTAGTATATCGGTGAACACTGAAGCTTTCTTT. This chain links TRBV19 with TRBJ1-1, with no clear D. This CDR3 comprises 13 residues. Germline V gene lookup returns CDR1 LNHDA and CDR2 SQIVND (reference sequence). Trimming stripped 2 bases from V and 0 bases from J, with 4 bases between. Full variable domain (remainder filled in from reference TRBV19 and TRBJ1-1): DGGITQSPKYLFRKEGQNVTLSCEQNLNHDAMYWYRQDPGQGLRLIYYSQIVNDFQKGDIAEGYSVSREKKESFPLTVTSAQKNPTAFYLCASSISVNTEAFFGQGTRLTVV.

This clonotype showed up just a few times. The chain combines TRBV19 with TRBJ2-2; TRBD2 aligns across 9 bases. Germline lookup yields CDR1 LNHDA and CDR2 SQIVND (reference sequence). Unmatched junction bases numbered 3, after V lost 6 bases and J lost 4 bases. CDR3 size: 14 residues. The CDR3 coding sequence is TGTGCCAGTAGCAAGCGGGGGGTCACCGGGGAGCTGTTTTTT. Its translation is CASSKRGVTGELFF.

This chain links TRBV5-4 with TRBJ2-2, with D unclear. This CDR3 contains 13 residues. The V gene's germline CDR1 is SGHNT and CDR2 YYREEE (reference sequence). The V gene lost 1 base and the J gene lost 2 bases, with 3 bases spanning the gap. This chain's CDR3 is CASSLTNTGELFF. The CDR3 bases are TGTGCCAGCAGCTTGACAAACACCGGGGAGCTGTTTTTT. Filled out from reference TRBV5-4 and TRBJ2-2, the complete variable domain reads ETGVTQSPTHLIKTRGQQVTLRCSSQSGHNTVSWYQQALGQGPQFIFQYYREEENGRGNFPPRFSGLQFPNYSSELNVNALELDDSALYLCASSLTNTGELFFGEGSRLTVL.

J is TRBJ1-1 and V is TRBV4-1; D unclear. The CDR3 has 16 amino acids. Germline loops: CDR1 MGHRA, CDR2 YSYEKL. Trimming took off 6 bases at V and 0 bases at J, with 17 bases between the two ends. The CDR3 loop reads CASRGATPRLNTEAFF. The DNA of the CDR3 is TGCGCCAGCAGAGGCGCGACACCTAGACTGAACACTGAAGCTTTCTTT.

V is TRBV19 and J is TRBJ1-4, with D perhaps matching TRBD1 (5 bases). V lost 4 bases and J lost 8, with 14 bases in between. The germline V gene has CDR1 LNHDA and CDR2 SQIVND (reference sequence). This CDR3 contains 14 residues. CDR3 loop: CASSKTREGEKLFF. The CDR3 coding sequence is TGTGCCAGTAGTAAGACCAGGGAAGGGGAAAAACTGTTTTTT. The whole variable domain, remainder taken from reference TRBV19 and TRBJ1-4, is DGGITQSPKYLFRKEGQNVTLSCEQNLNHDAMYWYRQDPGQGLRLIYYSQIVNDFQKGDIAEGYSVSREKKESFPLTVTSAQKNPTAFYLCASSKTREGEKLFFGSGTQLSVL.

This clonotype was picked up a small number of times. The rearrangement joins TRBV6-1 to TRBJ1-2, with D hard to call. The CDR3 is 12 residues long. The V gene lost 8 bases and the J gene lost 8 bases, with 15 bases spanning the gap. Per the germline V gene, CDR1 is MNHNS and CDR2 is SASEGT. The CDR3 bases are TGTGCCAGCTCCGACACGTACCAAGGCTACACCTTC. Residues: CASSDTYQGYTF.

The chain uses TRBV7-2 and TRBJ2-3; D is unresolved. The CDR3 is 16 amino acids. The germline V and J ends were trimmed by 0 bases and 7 bases, with 17 bases remaining between them. Germline-derived CDR1 and CDR2 are SGHTA and FQGNSA. CDR3 sequence (DNA): TGTGCCAGCAGCTTAGCGTCTCTGTCTGTCGAGAATACGCAGTATTTT. Translation: CASSLASLSVENTQYF.

The chain uses TRBV6-1 and TRBJ1-2; the match to TRBD1 covers 9 bases. Trimming removed 10 bases from V and 3 bases from J; junction bases left unmatched: 3. Germline CDR1 reads MNHNS; CDR2 reads SASEGT. The CDR3 runs 12 residues. CDR3 coding DNA: TGTGCCACTAGGACAGGGGACTATGGCTACACCTTC. Translated: CATRTGDYGYTF.

This sequence joins TRBV19 and TRBJ2-7, with D unresolved. V was trimmed by 3 bases and J by 0 bases, leaving 6 bases between them. The V gene's germline CDR1 is LNHDA and CDR2 SQIVND (reference sequence). This CDR3 is built from 13 residues. CDR3 amino acids: CASSIWSSYEQYF. The CDR3 DNA follows: TGTGCCAGTAGTATTTGGAGCTCCTACGAGCAGTACTTC.